The T cell receptor beta chain under discussion was sequenced for a study of glioma-infiltrating T cells. Trimming took 4 bases from V and 7 from J, leaving 14 bases between them. The CDR3 is 14 residues long. From germline, CDR1 is LGHNA and CDR2 YSLEER. The iRepertoire nested amplicon-rescue multiplex PCR amplified TCR alpha and beta CDR3s from RNA. TCRdb redid the calling of the multiplex PCR reads with MiXCR, one entry per CDR3 protein. The table has more than 350,000 distinct CDR3 sequences, 41% seen once. The gene calls are TRBV4-3 and TRBJ2-1; no firm D call. The source of this sequence is a human donor with low-grade glioma or glioblastoma, undergoing nonglioma brain surgery, or in good health (not recorded which). Sequences were obtained from glioma tissue, nonneoplastic brain tissue, or PBMCs (not recorded which). This CDR3 reads CASSLQPRSNEQFF. The CDR3 DNA follows: TGCGCCAGCAGCCTACAACCTCGAAGTAATGAGCAGTTCTTC.